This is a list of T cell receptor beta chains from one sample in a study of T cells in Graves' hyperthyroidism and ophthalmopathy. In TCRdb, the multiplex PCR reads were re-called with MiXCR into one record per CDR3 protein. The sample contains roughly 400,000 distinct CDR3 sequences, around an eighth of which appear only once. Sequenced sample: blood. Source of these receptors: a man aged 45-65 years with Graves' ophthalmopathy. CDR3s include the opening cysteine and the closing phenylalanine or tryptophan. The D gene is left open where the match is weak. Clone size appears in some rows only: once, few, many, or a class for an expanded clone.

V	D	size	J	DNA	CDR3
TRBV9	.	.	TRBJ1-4	TGTGCCAGCAGCCCCGGACAGGAAAAACTGTTTTTT	CASSPGQEKLFF
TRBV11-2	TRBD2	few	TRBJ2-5	TGTGCCAGCAGCTTCCTCCGGGGGGGCGCGTGGGAGACCCAGTACTTC	CASSFLRGGAWETQYF
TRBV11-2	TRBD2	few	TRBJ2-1	TGTGCCAGCAGCCAAGATCCCCGACAGCCGGGGTTAGCGGGCTCCTACAATGAGCAGTTCTTC	CASSQDPRQPGLAGSYNEQFF
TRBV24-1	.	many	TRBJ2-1	TGTGCCACCAGTGATTTTGGCGAAAATGAGCAGTTCTTC	CATSDFGENEQFF
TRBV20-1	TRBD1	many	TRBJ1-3	TGCAGTGCCATCCAAGGGACAGGGGTCTCTGGAAACACCATATATTTT	CSAIQGTGVSGNTIYF
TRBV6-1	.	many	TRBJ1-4	TGTGCCAGCAGTGAAAATCGGGCAGGGGCTGGTGAAAAACTGTTTTTT	CASSENRAGAGEKLFF
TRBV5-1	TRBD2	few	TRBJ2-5	TGCGCCAGCAGCCGCGGGACTAGCGGGATGGAGACCCAGTACTTC	CASSRGTSGMETQYF
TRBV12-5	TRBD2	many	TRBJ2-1	TGTGCTAGTGGTTTGGGAACCGGGACTAGCGGGAGTATCAATGAGCAGTTCTTC	CASGLGTGTSGSINEQFF
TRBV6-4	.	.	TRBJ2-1	TGTGCCAGCAGTTCTTTCTCGAACAATGAGCAGTTCTTC	CASSSFSNNEQFF
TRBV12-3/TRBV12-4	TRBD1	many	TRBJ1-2	TGTGCCAGCAGTCCCGGGACAGGGTTAGGCTACACCTTC	CASSPGTGLGYTF
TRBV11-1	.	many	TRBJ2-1	TGTGCCAGCAGCATCACTGGGGAGAATGAGCAGTTCTTC	CASSITGENEQFF
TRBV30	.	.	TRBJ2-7	TGTGCCTGGAGTCCCGGGGTCTACGAGCAGTACTTC	CAWSPGVYEQYF
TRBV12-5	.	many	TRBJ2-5	TGTGCTAGTGGTTTGTCCTCGAATACCGGAGAGACCCAGTACTTC	CASGLSSNTGETQYF
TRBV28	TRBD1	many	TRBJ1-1	TGTGCCAGCGACGAAGACAGGGGCATGAACACTGAAGCTTTCTTT	CASDEDRGMNTEAFF
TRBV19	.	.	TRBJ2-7	TGTGCCAGTAGTGCCCCGGACGTTTCCTACGAGCAGTACTTC	CASSAPDVSYEQYF
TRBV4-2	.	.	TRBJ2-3	TGTGCCAGCAGCCAAGAGACAGGCGACACAGATACGCAGTATTTT	CASSQETGDTDTQYF
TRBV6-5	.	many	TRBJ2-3	TGTGCCAGCAGTTACGCCAGTTTAGATACGCAGTATTTT	CASSYASLDTQYF
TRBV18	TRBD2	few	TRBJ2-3	TGTGCCAGCTCAACCGGACTAGCGGGAGGAACTAGCACAGATACGCAGTATTTT	CASSTGLAGGTSTDTQYF
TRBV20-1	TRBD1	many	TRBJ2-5	TGCAGTGCCGTAGGACAGGGGGCCCCCTATACGACGTCCCAGTACTTC	CSAVGQGAPYTTSQYF
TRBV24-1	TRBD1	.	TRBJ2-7	TGTGCCACCAGTCAACAGGGGCTCGAGCAGTACTTC	CATSQQGLEQYF
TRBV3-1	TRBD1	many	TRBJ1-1	TGTGCCAGCAGCCAAGAGGGACAGGGTGCCACTGAAGCTTTCTTT	CASSQEGQGATEAFF
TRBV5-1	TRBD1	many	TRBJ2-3	TGCGCCAGCAGCCACTCGGGACAGGGCACAGATACGCAGTATTTT	CASSHSGQGTDTQYF
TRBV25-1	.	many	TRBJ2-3	TGTGCCAGCAGTGAATTAGTAGGGAAAAGCACAGATACGCAGTATTTT	CASSELVGKSTDTQYF
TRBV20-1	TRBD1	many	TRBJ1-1	TGCAGTGCTAGTTACTCAGGGGGCGGGAACACTGAAGCTTTCTTT	CSASYSGGGNTEAFF
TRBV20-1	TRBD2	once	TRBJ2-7	TGCAGTGCGCCCGCGGGAGCCTACGAGCAGTACTTC	CSAPAGAYEQYF
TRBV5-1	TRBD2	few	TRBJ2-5	TGCGCCAGCAGCAGTAGCGGGACCGACCCTGAGACCCAGTACTTC	CASSSSGTDPETQYF
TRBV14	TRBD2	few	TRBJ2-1	TGTGCCAGCAGCCTACGGACTAGCGGGAGGTTACATGAGCAGTTCTTC	CASSLRTSGRLHEQFF
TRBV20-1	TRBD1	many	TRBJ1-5	TGCAGTGCTAGTACAGGGGGGGATCAGCCCCAGCATTTT	CSASTGGDQPQHF
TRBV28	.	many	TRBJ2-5	TGTGCCAGCAACGGTAGGGACCAGACCCAGTACTTC	CASNGRDQTQYF
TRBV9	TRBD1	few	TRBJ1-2	TGTGCCAGCAGCGACCTAGGGACAGGGAACAACTATGGCTACACCTTC	CASSDLGTGNNYGYTF
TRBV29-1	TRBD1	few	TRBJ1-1	TGCAGCGTTGAAGTGCGGGACAGGGGGCATAGAGCTGAAGCTTTCTTT	CSVEVRDRGHRAEAFF
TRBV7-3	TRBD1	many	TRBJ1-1	TGTGCCAGCAGCTTATTCCGGGACAGTGAAGCTTTCTTT	CASSLFRDSEAFF
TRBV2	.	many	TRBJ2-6	TGTGCCAGCAGTGATTGGGGAGCTGGGGCCAACGTCCTGACTTTC	CASSDWGAGANVLTF
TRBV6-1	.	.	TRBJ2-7	TGTGCCAGCGCAAATTACCGGGGGGCAGTTTCCTACGAGCAGTACTTC	CASANYRGAVSYEQYF
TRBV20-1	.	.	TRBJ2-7	TGCAGTGCTGAACCCCAGGGATCTGGAGGTTACTCCTACGAGCAGTACTTC	CSAEPQGSGGYSYEQYF
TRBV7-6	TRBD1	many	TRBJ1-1	TGTGCCAGCAGCAAGACAGGGGCGATGAACACTGAAGCTTTCTTT	CASSKTGAMNTEAFF
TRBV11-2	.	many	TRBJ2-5	TGTGCCAGCAGCTACGCACAAGAGACCCAGTACTTC	CASSYAQETQYF
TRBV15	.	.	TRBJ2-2	TGTGCCACCAGCAGAAGCCCCTTGGTTTCCGGGGAGCTGTTTTTT	CATSRSPLVSGELFF
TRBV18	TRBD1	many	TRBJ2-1	TGTGCCAGCTCACCCGACAGGGGAGGCGCCTACAATGAGCAGTTCTTC	CASSPDRGGAYNEQFF
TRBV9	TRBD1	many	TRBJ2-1	TGTGCCAGCAGCGTAGCTACAGGGGATGTCAATGAGCAGTTCTTC	CASSVATGDVNEQFF
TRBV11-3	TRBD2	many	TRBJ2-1	TGTGCCAGCAGCCGAGGGACTAGCCAAAATGTTGGGCAGTTCTTC	CASSRGTSQNVGQFF
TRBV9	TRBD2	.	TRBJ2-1	TGTGCCAGCAGCGGGGGGACTAGCGAAAACAATGAGCAGTTCTTC	CASSGGTSENNEQFF
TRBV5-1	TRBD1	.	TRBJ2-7	TGCGCCAGCAGATTGGGCCAGGGGGCCTACGAGCAGTACTTC	CASRLGQGAYEQYF
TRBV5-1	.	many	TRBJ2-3	TGCGCCAGCAGCTTGGAAGGGTGGAGTGTCGATACGCAGTATTTT	CASSLEGWSVDTQYF
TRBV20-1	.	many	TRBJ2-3	TGCAGTGCTGGACCAACCACGACAGATACGCAGTATTTT	CSAGPTTTDTQYF
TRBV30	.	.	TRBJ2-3	TGTGCCTGGAGCGCCCGGACGGCTTTAATGGATACGCAGTATTTT	CAWSARTALMDTQYF
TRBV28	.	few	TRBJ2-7	TGTGCCAGCAGTGCCAGCCGGGAGCAGTACTTC	CASSASREQYF
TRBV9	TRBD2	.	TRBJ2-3	TGTGCCAGCAGCCCCCGAGCGGGAGCGGGCACAGATACGCAGTATTTT	CASSPRAGAGTDTQYF
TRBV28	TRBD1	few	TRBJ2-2	TGTGCCAGCAGAGGGACAGGGCCCGGGGAGCTGTTTTTT	CASRGTGPGELFF
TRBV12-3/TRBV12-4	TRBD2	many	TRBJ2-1	TGTGCCAGCAGAGTAGGAAGGGGCTCAACTAGCGGGAGGACGGGGAATGAGCAGTTCTTC	CASRVGRGSTSGRTGNEQFF
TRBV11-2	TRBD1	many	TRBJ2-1	TGTGCCAGCAGCTTTTTGTTACAGGGGTCCTACAATGAGCAGTTCTTC	CASSFLLQGSYNEQFF
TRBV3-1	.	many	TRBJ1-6	TGTGCCAGCAGCGTCCTTGGGACCGGAGACACACCCCTCCACTTT	CASSVLGTGDTPLHF
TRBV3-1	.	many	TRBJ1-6	TGTGCCAGCAGCCAATCCGCAGGCTATAATTCACCCCTCCACTTT	CASSQSAGYNSPLHF
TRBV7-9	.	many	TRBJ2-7	TGTGCCAGCAGCACGACCTCCCTAGGCGAGCAGTACTTC	CASSTTSLGEQYF